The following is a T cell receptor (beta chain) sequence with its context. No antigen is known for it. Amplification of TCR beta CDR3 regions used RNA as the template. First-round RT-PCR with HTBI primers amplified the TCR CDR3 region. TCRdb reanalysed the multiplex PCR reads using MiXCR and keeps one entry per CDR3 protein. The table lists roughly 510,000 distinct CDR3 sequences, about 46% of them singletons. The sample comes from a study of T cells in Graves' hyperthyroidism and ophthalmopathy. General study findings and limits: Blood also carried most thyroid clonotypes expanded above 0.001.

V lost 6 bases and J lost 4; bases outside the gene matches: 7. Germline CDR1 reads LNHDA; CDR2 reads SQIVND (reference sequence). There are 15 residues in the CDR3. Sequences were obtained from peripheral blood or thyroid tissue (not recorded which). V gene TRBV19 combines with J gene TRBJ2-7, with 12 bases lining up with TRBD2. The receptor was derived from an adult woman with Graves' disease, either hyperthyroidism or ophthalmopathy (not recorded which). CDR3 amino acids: CASRQGLAGSYEQYF. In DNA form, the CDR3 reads TGTGCCAGTAGACAAGGACTAGCGGGAAGTTACGAGCAGTACTTC.